Below, 2 T cell receptor beta chains from the same sample are listed, as sequenced in a study of T cell responses to AZD1222 COVID-19 vaccine. Measured with immunoSEQ multiplex PCR; TCRdb has only the in-frame clones, and not every one. The sample records roughly 170,000 clones, approximately 94% being singletons. Sequenced material: peripheral blood, taken 28 days after the second AZD1222 dose. The receptor source for this set is an adult who received the AZD1222 COVID-19 vaccine.

V usage is TRBV29-1 and J usage is TRBJ1-2; D is unresolved. The CDR3 totals 10 residues. The V end was cut by 8 bases, the J end by 3 bases, with 7 bases between. Germline V gene lookup returns CDR1 SQVTM and CDR2 ANQGSEA. CDR3 bases: TGCAGCACAGACGACTATGGCTACACCTTC. Its protein product is CSTDDYGYTF. The whole variable domain, filled in from reference TRBV29-1 and TRBJ1-2, reads SAVISQKPSRDICQRGTSLTIQCQVDSQVTMMFWYRQQPGQSLTLIATANQGSEATYESGFVIDKFPISRPNLTFSTLTVSNMSPEDSSIYLCSTDDYGYTFGSGTRLTVV.

V gene TRBV21-1 combines with J gene TRBJ1-1; TRBD1, the table's D call, was not compared with the DNA. TRBV21-1 is labeled a pseudogene. This CDR3 region has 20 residues. The CDR3 sequence is CASSPTDFCGTGVTWTEAFF. The CDR3 coding sequence is TGTGCCAGCAGCCCCACCGACTTTTGCGGGACAGGGGTAACCTGGACTGAAGCTTTCTTT.